Listed here are 24 T cell receptor beta chains from one sample, sequenced in a study of OX40 agonist ivuxolimab in advanced cancers. Using immunoSEQ multiplex PCR, the repertoire was profiled, and TCRdb retains in-frame clones only, with some absent. The table lists under 15,000 clones, 82% of them singletons. Material: CD4+ or CD8+ T cells sorted from blood, obtained in a trial of the OX40 agonist ivuxolimab. The receptor set was obtained from an adult with an advanced solid tumor such as melanoma, head and neck, liver or kidney cancer.

CDR3 DNA: TGTGCCAGCAGTTTGGGAGGGGTCAACACTGAAGCTTTCTTT. Translated: CASSLGGVNTEAFF. The chain couples TRBV27 to TRBJ1-1, with D perhaps matching TRBD1 (5 bases). V was shortened by 3 bases and J by 2 bases, with 10 bases between the two germline ends. Germline loops: CDR1 MNHEY, CDR2 SMNVEV (reference sequence). The CDR3 contains 14 residues.

In this sample, this clone turned up a few times. The chain recombines TRBV6-1 with TRBJ1-5, with D unresolved. Per germline, CDR1 MNHNS and CDR2 SASEGT. This CDR3 contains 14 residues. V lost 2 bases and J lost 0, with 5 bases in between. The CDR3 DNA reads TGTGCCAGCAGTGAAAGATATAGCAATCAGCCCCAGCATTTT. Amino acid sequence: CASSERYSNQPQHF.

The chain employs TRBV10-3 and TRBJ2-3, with D unresolved. Per the germline V gene, CDR1 is ENHRY and CDR2 is SYGVKD. Trimming removed 5 bases from V and 7 bases from J, with 13 bases in between. The CDR3 contains 13 residues. Written as DNA, the CDR3 is TGTGCCATCAGTATTGGGGAAACCTATACGCAGTATTTT. Translating it yields CAISIGETYTQYF.

This CDR3 is CASSLDPGWDYEQYF. Here the CDR3 DNA reads TGTGCCAGCAGCTTAGATCCGGGGTGGGACTACGAGCAGTACTTC. This chain links TRBV11-2 with TRBJ2-7; D is perhaps TRBD2 (5 bases). V gave up 0 bases and J gave up 3 bases, with 12 bases separating them. The CDR3 totals 15 residues. Germline CDR1 reads SGHAT; CDR2 reads FQNNGV.

This sequence joins TRBV27 and TRBJ2-7; D is undetermined. V was cut by 1 base and J by 0 bases, with 7 bases left in between. The CDR3 spans 14 residues. CDR1 is MNHEY and CDR2 is SMNVEV in the germline V gene (reference sequence). The CDR3 protein is CASSLLADSYEQYF. The CDR3 nucleotides are TGTGCCAGCAGTTTATTGGCCGACTCCTACGAGCAGTACTTC.

This sequence joins TRBV9 and TRBJ2-7; D not certain. Germline V lookup: CDR1 SGDLS, CDR2 YYNGEE. This CDR3 has 13 amino acids. With 4 bases removed from V and 7 bases from J, the gap between germline ends came to 15 bases. In nucleotides, the CDR3 is TGTGCCAGCAGCCCCCCTACCCCGGGTGAGCAGTACTTC. It translates to CASSPPTPGEQYF. Full variable domain (outside the CDR3, taken from reference TRBV9 and TRBJ2-7): DSGVTQTPKHLITATGQRVTLRCSPRSGDLSVYWYQQSLDQGLQFLIQYYNGEERAKGNILERFSAQQFPDLHSELNLSSLELGDSALYFCASSPPTPGEQYFGPGTRLTVT.

In its sample, this clone was seen once. The V and J genes are TRBV29-1 and TRBJ2-3; perhaps D is TRBD1 or TRBD2 (5 bases each). V lost 5 bases and J 7 bases, leaving 13 bases between the germline ends. From germline, CDR1 is SQVTM and CDR2 ANQGSEA. The CDR3 consists of 12 residues. CDR3 nucleotides: TGCAGCGTTCCGTCGGGGCACAATACGCAGTATTTT. Translation: CSVPSGHNTQYF.

V gene TRBV9 combines with J gene TRBJ1-1; no reliable D call. CDR1 and CDR2 (germline): SGDLS, YYNGEE. The CDR3 is 14 amino acids. V shed 0 bases and J shed 4 bases, with 10 bases lying between them. The CDR3 nucleotides are TGTGCCAGCAGCGTAGAGGGATCGTCCACTGAAGCTTTCTTT. This sequence encodes CASSVEGSSTEAFF.

This chain uses TRBV28 with TRBJ1-1; D is uncertain. V gave up 5 bases and J gave up 8 bases, with 9 bases separating them. The CDR3 loop spans 11 amino acids. Germline assignment: CDR1 MDHEN and CDR2 SYDVKM. CDR3 residues: CASSPGDEAFF. DNA for the CDR3: TGTGCCAGCAGTCCTGGAGACGAAGCTTTCTTT.

The chain couples TRBV29-1 to TRBJ2-7; TRBD1 matches 9 bases. CDR3 length equals 12 residues. Germline V gene lookup returns CDR1 SQVTM and CDR2 ANQGSEA. V gave up 4 bases and J gave up 3 bases; unmatched junction bases: 1. This CDR3 reads CSVGQGVYEQYF. The CDR3 nucleotides are TGCAGCGTTGGACAGGGGGTCTACGAGCAGTACTTC.

Notes on this clone: The junction departs from germline at one end; a sequencing error may be responsible. In DNA, the CDR3 is TGTGCCATCAGTGAGCACCCAACTAATGAAAAACTGTTTTTT. This sequence encodes CAISEHPTNEKLFF. This sequence joins TRBV6-5 and TRBJ1-4; no clear D. The CDR3 is made up of 14 amino acids. Looked up from germline, CDR1 is MNHEY and CDR2 is SVGAGI.

The chain uses TRBV15 and TRBJ1-5; no clear D gene. Germline lookup yields CDR1 LNHNV and CDR2 YYDKDF (reference sequence). Trimming pared 5 bases from V and 0 bases from J, leaving 8 bases between. This CDR3 region has 14 residues. DNA for the CDR3: TGTGCCACCAGCCAGGATTATAGCAATCAGCCCCAGCATTTT. This encodes CATSQDYSNQPQHF.

The V call is TRBV9, the J call TRBJ1-3; TRBD1 might be the D (5 bases). V lost 3 bases, J lost 7 bases, and 8 bases lay in between. The CDR3 is 12 residues long. Germline CDR1 is SGDLS and CDR2 is YYNGEE. The CDR3 region is CASSARDNTIYF. CDR3 coding DNA: TGTGCCAGCAGCGCCAGGGATAACACCATATATTTT. Full variable domain (remainder filled in from reference TRBV9 and TRBJ1-3): DSGVTQTPKHLITATGQRVTLRCSPRSGDLSVYWYQQSLDQGLQFLIQYYNGEERAKGNILERFSAQQFPDLHSELNLSSLELGDSALYFCASSARDNTIYFGEGSWLTVV.

The rearrangement joins TRBV19 to TRBJ2-7; a possible D gene is TRBD1 (6 bases). The CDR3 covers 14 residues. Germline V gene sequence: CDR1 LNHDA, CDR2 SQIVND (reference sequence). The V and J ends lost 7 bases and 2 bases respectively, with 15 bases between them. As DNA, the CDR3 is TGTGCCAGTACCCCGACAGGAGCGACCTACGAGCAGTACTTC. Protein product: CASTPTGATYEQYF.

The V call is TRBV19, the J call TRBJ2-6; a weak D match, TRBD1 (5 bases). Looked up from germline, CDR1 is LNHDA and CDR2 is SQIVND (reference sequence). The CDR3 covers 16 residues. V dropped 0 bases and J dropped 2 bases, with 8 bases sitting between them. CDR3 residues: CASSIDWGAGANVLTF. The DNA of the CDR3 is TGTGCCAGTAGTATAGATTGGGGCGCTGGGGCCAACGTCCTGACTTTC.

The chain uses TRBV7-8 and TRBJ1-2, with D maybe TRBD1 (5 bases). The CDR3 loop spans 13 amino acids. The V gene's germline CDR1 is SGHVS and CDR2 FQNEAQ. Trimming stripped 5 bases from V and 4 bases from J, with 11 bases between. The CDR3 region has the DNA TGTGCCAGCAGCCGAAGCGACAGCTATGGCTACACCTTC. Its protein is CASSRSDSYGYTF. The variable domain in full, with the rest retrieved from reference TRBV7-8 and TRBJ1-2, is GAGVSQSPRYKVAKRGQDVALRCDPISGHVSLFWYQQALGQGPEFLTYFQNEAQLDKSGLPSDRFFAERPEGSVSTLKIQRTQQEDSAVYLCASSRSDSYGYTFGSGTRLTVV.

J is TRBJ2-7 and V is TRBV6-5; D ambiguous. The V gene's germline CDR1 is MNHEY and CDR2 SVGAGI. Between the trimmed V and J ends, which lost 4 bases and 0 bases, there was a span of 10 bases. The CDR3 length is 14 residues. The CDR3 loop reads CASSLGIGSYEQYF. In nucleotides, the CDR3 is TGTGCCAGCAGTTTGGGGATTGGCTCCTACGAGCAGTACTTC.

The chain combines TRBV29-1 with TRBJ1-2; D gene unclear. This CDR3 has 13 residues. Per germline, CDR1 SQVTM and CDR2 ANQGSEA. The V end was cut by 5 bases, the J end by 2 bases, with 12 bases between. The CDR3 DNA is TGCAGCGTTAGCCCAACAGAAAACTATGGCTACACCTTC. This gives the protein CSVSPTENYGYTF.

J is TRBJ1-5 and V is TRBV4-1; TRBD1 is a possible D gene (5 bases). The CDR3 extends over 15 amino acids. In germline, CDR1 is MGHRA, CDR2 YSYEKL. V was pared by 3 bases and J by 4 bases, with 13 bases between. In nucleotides, the CDR3 is TGCGCCAGCAGCCAGGGGCCCCGAGGGAATCAGCCCCAGCATTTT. Encoded protein: CASSQGPRGNQPQHF.

V usage is TRBV19 and J usage is TRBJ2-3; D remains ambiguous. CDR1 LNHDA and CDR2 SQIVND come from the germline V gene (reference sequence). V dropped 0 bases and J dropped 4 bases, with 11 bases sitting between them. The CDR3 is 15 residues long. For the CDR3, the DNA is TGTGCCAGTAGTATAGATTTGGGCAGGTCAGATACGCAGTATTTT. Its translation: CASSIDLGRSDTQYF.

The chain joins TRBV28 to TRBJ2-3; 12 bases map to TRBD2. Germline CDR1 and CDR2: MDHEN and SYDVKM. This CDR3 region has 16 residues. Trimming removed 5 bases from V and 2 bases from J; junction bases left unmatched: 5. As DNA, the CDR3 is TGTGCCAGCAGTCCAAGACTAGCGGGGGACACAGATACGCAGTATTTT. It specifies CASSPRLAGDTDTQYF.

The rearrangement links TRBV9 to TRBJ1-1; 7 nucleotides agree with TRBD1. The CDR3 loop spans 13 amino acids. V lost 7 bases, J lost 0 bases, and 3 bases stayed unmatched. The germline V gene encodes CDR1 SGDLS and CDR2 YYNGEE. The CDR3 loop reads CASQTGLNTEAFF. In nucleotides, the CDR3 is TGTGCCAGCCAGACAGGGTTGAACACTGAAGCTTTCTTT.

The chain couples TRBV19 to TRBJ2-3; the D is unclear. The CDR3 length is 14 residues. CDR1 and CDR2 from the germline V gene are LNHDA and SQIVND (reference sequence). The V end lost 3 bases, the J end lost 2 bases, and 9 bases lay between the germline ends. The CDR3 spells CASSMFSLTDTQYF. CDR3 sequence (DNA): TGTGCCAGTAGTATGTTCAGCCTCACAGATACGCAGTATTTT.

V usage is TRBV9 and J usage is TRBJ1-3, with a possible D match to TRBD1 (5 bases). The V gene's germline CDR1 is SGDLS and CDR2 YYNGEE. CDR3 size: 13 residues. V was cut by 3 bases and J by 4 bases, with 8 bases left in between. CDR3 sequence reads: CASSGGDGNTIYF. CDR3 sequence (DNA): TGTGCCAGCAGCGGAGGGGACGGAAACACCATATATTTT.